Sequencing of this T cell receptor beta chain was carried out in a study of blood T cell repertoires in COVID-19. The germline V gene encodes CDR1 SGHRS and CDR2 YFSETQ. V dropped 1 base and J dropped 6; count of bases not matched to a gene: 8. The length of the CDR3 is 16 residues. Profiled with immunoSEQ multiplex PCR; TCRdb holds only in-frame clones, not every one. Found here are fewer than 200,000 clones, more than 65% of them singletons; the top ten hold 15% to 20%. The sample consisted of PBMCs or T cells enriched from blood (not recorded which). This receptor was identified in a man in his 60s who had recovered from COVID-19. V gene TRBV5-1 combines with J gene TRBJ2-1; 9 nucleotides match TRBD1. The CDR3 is CASSLSGTGQTNEQFF. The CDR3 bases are TGCGCCAGCAGCTTGTCCGGGACAGGGCAGACCAATGAGCAGTTCTTC.